Here is one T cell receptor beta chain with its context. The germline CDR1 and CDR2 sequences are MDHEN and SYDVKM. V lost 4 bases and J 1 base, leaving 10 bases between the germline ends. CDR3 length: 15 residues. In the authors' workflow: It was from reference gene primer amplification that nucleated cell counts were estimated. Assay: immunoSEQ multiplex PCR; the TCRdb copy retains only in-frame clones and omits some. V and J calls and clone size are given by that table; D and trimming were obtained from the DNA. The sample has some 38,000 clones; around 70% are singletons. The sample originates from a study of blood T cell repertoires in COVID-19.

This TCR came from a man in his 70s with COVID-19, enrolled during active disease. The source material was peripheral blood. The J gene is TRBJ2-2, the V gene TRBV28, with a possible D match to TRBD1 (6 bases). DNA of the CDR3: TGTGCCAGCAGTTCGCCGGGACAGAACACCGGGGAGCTGTTTTTT. Protein: CASSSPGQNTGELFF.